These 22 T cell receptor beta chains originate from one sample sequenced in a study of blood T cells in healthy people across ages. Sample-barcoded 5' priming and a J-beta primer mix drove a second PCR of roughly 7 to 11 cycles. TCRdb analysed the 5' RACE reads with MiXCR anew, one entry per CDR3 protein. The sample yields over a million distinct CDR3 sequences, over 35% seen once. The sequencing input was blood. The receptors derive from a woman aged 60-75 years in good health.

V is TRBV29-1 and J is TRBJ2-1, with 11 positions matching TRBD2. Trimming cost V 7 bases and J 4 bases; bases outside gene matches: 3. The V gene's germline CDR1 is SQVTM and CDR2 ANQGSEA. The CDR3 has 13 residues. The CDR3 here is CSAASGGYNEQFF. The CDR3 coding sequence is TGCAGCGCTGCTAGCGGGGGGTACAATGAGCAGTTCTTC.

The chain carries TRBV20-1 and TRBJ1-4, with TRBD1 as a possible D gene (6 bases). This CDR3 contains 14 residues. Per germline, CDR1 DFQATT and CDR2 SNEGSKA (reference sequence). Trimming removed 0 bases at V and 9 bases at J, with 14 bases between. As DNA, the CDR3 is TGCAGTGCTAGAGACCCGGGACAATCGAAAAAACTGTTTTTT. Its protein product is CSARDPGQSKKLFF.

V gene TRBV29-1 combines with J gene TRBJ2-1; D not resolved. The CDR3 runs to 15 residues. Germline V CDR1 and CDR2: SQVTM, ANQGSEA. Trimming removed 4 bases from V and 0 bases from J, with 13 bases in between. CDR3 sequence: CSVGSAGSSYNEQFF. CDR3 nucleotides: TGCAGCGTTGGTTCGGCCGGCAGCTCCTACAATGAGCAGTTCTTC.

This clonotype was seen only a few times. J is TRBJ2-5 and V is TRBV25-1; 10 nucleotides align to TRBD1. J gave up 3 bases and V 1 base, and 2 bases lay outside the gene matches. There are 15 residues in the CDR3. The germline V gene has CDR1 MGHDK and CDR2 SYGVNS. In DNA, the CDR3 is TGTGCCAGCAGTGAATGGGGGACAGGGGAAGAGACCCAGTACTTC. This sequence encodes CASSEWGTGEETQYF. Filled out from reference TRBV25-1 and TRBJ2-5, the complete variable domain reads EADIYQTPRYLVIGTGKKITLECSQTMGHDKMYWYQQDPGMELHLIHYSYGVNSTEKGDLSSESTVSRIRTEHFPLTLESARPSHTSQYLCASSEWGTGEETQYFGPGTRLLVL.

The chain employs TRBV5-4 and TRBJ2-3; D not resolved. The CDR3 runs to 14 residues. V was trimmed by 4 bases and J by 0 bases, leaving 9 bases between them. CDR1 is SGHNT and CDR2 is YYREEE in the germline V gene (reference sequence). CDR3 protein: CASSVQQSTDTQYF. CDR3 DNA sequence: TGTGCCAGCAGCGTCCAACAGAGCACAGATACGCAGTATTTT.

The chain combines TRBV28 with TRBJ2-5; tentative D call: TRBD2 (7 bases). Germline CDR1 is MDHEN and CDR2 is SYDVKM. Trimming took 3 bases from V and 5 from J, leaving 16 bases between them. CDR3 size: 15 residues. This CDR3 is CASSFKEEGGETQYF. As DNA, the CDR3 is TGTGCCAGCAGTTTTAAGGAGGAGGGGGGGGAGACCCAGTACTTC.

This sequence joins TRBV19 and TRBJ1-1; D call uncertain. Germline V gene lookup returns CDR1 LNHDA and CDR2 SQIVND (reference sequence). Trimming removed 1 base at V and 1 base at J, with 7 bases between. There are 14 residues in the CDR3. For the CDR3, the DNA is TGTGCCAGTAGTATAGTAGGGAAGAACACTGAAGCTTTCTTT. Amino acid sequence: CASSIVGKNTEAFF. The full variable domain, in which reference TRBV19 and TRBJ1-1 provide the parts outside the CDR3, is DGGITQSPKYLFRKEGQNVTLSCEQNLNHDAMYWYRQDPGQGLRLIYYSQIVNDFQKGDIAEGYSVSREKKESFPLTVTSAQKNPTAFYLCASSIVGKNTEAFFGQGTRLTVV.

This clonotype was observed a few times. The CDR3 region is CASSVAQEYEQFF. The CDR3 DNA sequence: TGTGCCAGCAGCGTGGCACAGGAGTATGAGCAGTTCTTC. The rearrangement joins TRBV9 to TRBJ2-1, with a possible D match to TRBD1 (5 bases). CDR1 SGDLS and CDR2 YYNGEE come from the germline V gene. CDR3 size: 13 residues. Trimming took 2 bases from V and 8 from J, leaving 11 bases between them.

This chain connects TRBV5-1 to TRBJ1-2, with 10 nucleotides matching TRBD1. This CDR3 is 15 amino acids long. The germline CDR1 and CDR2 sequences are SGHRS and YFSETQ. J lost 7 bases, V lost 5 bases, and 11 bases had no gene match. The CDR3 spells CASSLTGTGDGGYTF. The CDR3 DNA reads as TGCGCCAGCAGTTTGACCGGGACAGGGGATGGTGGCTACACCTTC.

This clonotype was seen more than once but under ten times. Written as DNA, the CDR3 is TGTGCCAGCAGCAATAGGGTAGGGGGGTTGGTGAACACTGAAGCTTTCTTT. Its protein product is CASSNRVGGLVNTEAFF. The chain recombines TRBV21-1 with TRBJ1-1; no check of the table's D call, TRBD1, against the DNA was made. TRBV21-1 is given as a pseudogene. The CDR3 spans 17 residues.

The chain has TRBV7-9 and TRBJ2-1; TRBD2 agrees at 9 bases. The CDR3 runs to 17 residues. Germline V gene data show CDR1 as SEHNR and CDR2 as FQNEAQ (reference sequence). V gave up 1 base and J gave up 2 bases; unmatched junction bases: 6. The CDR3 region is CASSLGSIAGAYNEQFF. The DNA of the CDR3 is TGTGCCAGCAGCTTAGGCTCAATAGCGGGGGCCTACAATGAGCAGTTCTTC.

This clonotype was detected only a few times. CDR3 bases: TGTGCCAGCAGCCGTGACACAGGCGCCTCTAATTCACCCCTCCACTTT. Encoded protein: CASSRDTGASNSPLHF. The rearrangement links TRBV7-9 to TRBJ1-6; tentative D call: TRBD1 (5 bases). V was cut by 5 bases and J by 6 bases, with 17 bases left in between. CDR1 is SEHNR, CDR2 FQNEAQ, per germline (reference sequence). The CDR3 has 16 residues.

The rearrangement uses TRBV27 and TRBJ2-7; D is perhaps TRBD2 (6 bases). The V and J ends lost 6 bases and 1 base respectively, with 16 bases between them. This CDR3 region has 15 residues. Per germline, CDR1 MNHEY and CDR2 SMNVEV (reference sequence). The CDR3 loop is CASSPGVQPSYEQYF. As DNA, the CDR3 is TGTGCCAGCAGCCCGGGGGTACAGCCTTCCTACGAGCAGTACTTC.

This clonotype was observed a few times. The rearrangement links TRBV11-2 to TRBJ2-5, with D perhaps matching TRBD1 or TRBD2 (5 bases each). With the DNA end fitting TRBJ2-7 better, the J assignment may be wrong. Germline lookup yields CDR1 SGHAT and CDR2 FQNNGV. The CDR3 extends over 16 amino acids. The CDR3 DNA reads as TGTGCCAGCAGCTTATTTTGGGGACCAAAGACCGGCGAGCAGTACTTC. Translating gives CASSLFWGPKTGEQYF.

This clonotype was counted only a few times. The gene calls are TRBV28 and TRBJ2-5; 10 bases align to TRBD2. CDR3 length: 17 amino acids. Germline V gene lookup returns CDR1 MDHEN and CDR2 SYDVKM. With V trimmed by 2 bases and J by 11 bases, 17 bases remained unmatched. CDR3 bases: TGTGCCAGCAGTTTAATCCCGAGCGGGAGGGCTTCGCGGGAGCAGTACTTC. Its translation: CASSLIPSGRASREQYF.

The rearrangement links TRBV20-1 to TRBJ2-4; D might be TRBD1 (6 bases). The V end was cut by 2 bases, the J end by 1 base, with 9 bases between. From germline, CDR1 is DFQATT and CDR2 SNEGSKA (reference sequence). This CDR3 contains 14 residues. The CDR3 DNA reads TGCAGTGCTAGAACTACAGGGGCCAAAAACATTCAGTACTTC. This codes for CSARTTGAKNIQYF.

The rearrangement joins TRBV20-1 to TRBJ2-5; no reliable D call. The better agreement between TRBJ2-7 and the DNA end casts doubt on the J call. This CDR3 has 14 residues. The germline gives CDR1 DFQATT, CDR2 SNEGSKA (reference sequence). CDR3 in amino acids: CSAIPPPAGYEQYF. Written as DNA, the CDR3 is TGCAGTGCTATTCCTCCCCCGGCAGGCTACGAGCAGTACTTC.

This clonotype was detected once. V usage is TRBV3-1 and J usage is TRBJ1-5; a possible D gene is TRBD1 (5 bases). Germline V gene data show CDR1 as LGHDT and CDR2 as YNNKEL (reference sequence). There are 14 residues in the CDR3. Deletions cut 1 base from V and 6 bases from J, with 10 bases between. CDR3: CASSQGRTFQPQHF. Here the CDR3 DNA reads TGTGCCAGCAGCCAAGGCAGGACATTTCAGCCCCAGCATTTT.

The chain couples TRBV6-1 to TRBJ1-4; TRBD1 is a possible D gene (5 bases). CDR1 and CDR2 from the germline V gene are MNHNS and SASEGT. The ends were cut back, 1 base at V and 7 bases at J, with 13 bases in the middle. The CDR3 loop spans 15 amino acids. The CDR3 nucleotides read TGTGCCAGCAGTGAAGTTCCATGGGGCGGTGAAAAACTGTTTTTT. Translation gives CASSEVPWGGEKLFF.

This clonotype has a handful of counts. The CDR3 bases are TGTGCCAGCAGCTCCCGGGCTCGCCCCTACGAGCAGTACTTC. Translated: CASSSRARPYEQYF. The chain combines TRBV7-7 with TRBJ2-7; D gene ambiguous. CDR1 and CDR2 (germline): SSHAT, FNYEAQ (reference sequence). The V gene lost 4 bases and the J gene lost 2 bases, with 12 bases spanning the gap. This CDR3 spans 14 amino acids.

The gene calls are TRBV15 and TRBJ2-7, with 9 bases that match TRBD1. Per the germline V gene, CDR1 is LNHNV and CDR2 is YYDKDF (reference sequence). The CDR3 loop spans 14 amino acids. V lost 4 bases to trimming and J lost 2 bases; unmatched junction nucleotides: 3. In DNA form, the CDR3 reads TGTGCCACCAGCAAAGGGGACAGGGCCTACGAGCAGTACTTC. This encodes CATSKGDRAYEQYF. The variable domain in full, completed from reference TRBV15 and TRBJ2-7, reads DAMVIQNPRYQVTQFGKPVTLSCSQTLNHNVMYWYQQKSSQAPKLLFHYYDKDFNNEADTPDNFQSRRPNTSFCFLDIRSPGLGDTAMYLCATSKGDRAYEQYFGPGTRLTVT.

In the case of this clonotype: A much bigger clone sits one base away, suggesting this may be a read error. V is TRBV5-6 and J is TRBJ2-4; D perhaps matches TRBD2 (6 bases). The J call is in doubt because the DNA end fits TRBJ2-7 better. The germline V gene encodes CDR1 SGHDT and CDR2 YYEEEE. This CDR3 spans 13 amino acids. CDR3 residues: CAGSFGTPYEQYF. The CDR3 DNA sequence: TGTGCCGGCAGCTTCGGGACTCCCTACGAGCAGTACTTC.